Listed below are T cell receptor beta chains from one sample, sequenced in a study of blood T cell repertoires in COVID-19. This table comes from immunoSEQ multiplex PCR, and its TCRdb copy is limited to in-frame clones, with some not included. The sample yields roughly 180,000 clones, around 80% seen once. Sequenced: PBMCs or T cells enriched from blood (not recorded which). The receptors shown here come from a man aged 55 to 70 who had been exposed to COVID-19. Each CDR3 is given with its conserved first and last residue.

length	V	J	CDR3
14	TRBV10-1	TRBJ2-3	CARGTGMGTDTQYF
14	TRBV10-3	TRBJ1-4	CAVRQDATNEKLFF
14	TRBV27	TRBJ1-5	CASAGGWSNQPQHF
18	TRBV4-2	TRBJ2-1	CASSQDAGRWSSYNEQFF
15	TRBV6-2/TRBV6-3	TRBJ2-1	CASSYDQGTGNEQFF
17	TRBV15	TRBJ2-2	CATSRDKRASNTGELFF
12	TRBV12-3/TRBV12-4	TRBJ2-7	CASSFGELEQYF
17	TRBV5-1	TRBJ2-3	CASSLRPSGPITDTQYF
15	TRBV29-1	TRBJ2-7	CSVLVSGLTSYEQYF
14	TRBV6-5	TRBJ1-1	CASSLGGGYTEAFF
14	TRBV5-8	TRBJ2-6	CASTKGAGANVLTF
14	TRBV6-1	TRBJ1-3	CASSELSSGNTIYF
15	TRBV9	TRBJ2-3	CASSEEISRTDTQYF
14	TRBV5-5	TRBJ1-5	CASSLEWSAQPQHF
14	TRBV10-3	TRBJ1-1	CAISEFGGNTEAFF
14	TRBV30	TRBJ2-7	CAWRLAGGFYEQYF
14	TRBV18	TRBJ1-5	CASSPRSGLPPQHF
11	TRBV3-1/TRBV3-2	TRBJ2-7	CASSQLSEQYF
14	TRBV27	TRBJ1-6	CASTSGPYNSPLHF
15	TRBV25-1	TRBJ1-4	CASTSGRPTNEKLFF
14	TRBV18	TRBJ2-1	CASSPGQGANEQFF
14	TRBV27	TRBJ2-7	CASSFWGGRYEQYF
16	TRBV5-6	TRBJ1-6	CASILQGAAYNSPLHF
14	TRBV19	TRBJ2-1	CASSLAGTTPRKFF
21	TRBV6-2/TRBV6-3	TRBJ2-1	CASSSITGTSGTLQRYNEQFF
15	TRBV2	TRBJ2-1	CASSESSSAYNEQFF
14	TRBV28	TRBJ2-7	CASIGGGSLREQYF
17	TRBV3-1/TRBV3-2	TRBJ2-7	CASSQGLGDTRNYEQYF
15	TRBV7-3	TRBJ2-2	CASSWTGGNTGELFF
14	TRBV5-6	TRBJ2-7	CASSFGQGKYEQYF
12	TRBV25-1	TRBJ1-5	CASQQGWQPQHF
13	TRBV7-3	TRBJ2-1	CASSSGTYNEQFF
16	TRBV15	TRBJ1-4	CATSRGGGGFNEKLFF
13	TRBV6-5	TRBJ1-6	CASSPRAYSPLHF
16	TRBV24-1	TRBJ2-3	CATSDLSSGNTDTQYF
18	TRBV3-1/TRBV3-2	TRBJ2-7	CASSQDRVGLALVYEQYF
15	TRBV9	TRBJ1-4	CASSAGTGYNEKLFF
15	TRBV19	TRBJ2-1	CASSPEAASYNEQFF
17	TRBV2	TRBJ2-2	CASSGTTDHLNTGELFF
15	TRBV7-8	TRBJ2-1	CASSFTSGSGNEQFF
15	TRBV7-6	TRBJ1-1	CASSLEEGASTEAFF
20	TRBV19	TRBJ2-4	CASSRNLRPGDRALENIQYF
17	TRBV6-1	TRBJ1-1	CASSGLFGGQVNTEAFF
15	TRBV27	TRBJ2-2	CASSLGASNTGELFF
15	TRBV4-3	TRBJ1-2	CASSQDFRAGDGYTF
16	TRBV10-1	TRBJ2-7	CASSRTTGTGDYEQYF
14	TRBV7-2	TRBJ2-3	CASSLDAGTDTQYF
16	TRBV9	TRBJ2-2	CASSVAGGPSTGELFF
15	TRBV2	TRBJ1-5	CASGGTGSSNQPQHF